The entry that follows covers one TCR beta chain sequence. The sample is drawn from a study of blood T cell repertoires in COVID-19. Study-level background: Nucleic acid was either cDNA or gDNA, and it came from T cells, B-cell-depleted T cells, or PBMCs.

Using immunoSEQ multiplex PCR, the repertoire was profiled, and TCRdb retains in-frame clones only, with some absent. This repertoire shows about 270,000 clones, 75% to 90% found once; its top ten account for 2% to 2.5%. This CDR3 has 15 amino acids. V lost 0 bases, J lost 5 bases, and 5 bases stayed unmatched. Germline CDR1 and CDR2: SGHTS and YDEGEE. The chain links TRBV5-8 to TRBJ2-5, with TRBD1 identical over 9 bases. This TCR was recovered from a woman between 18 and 30 years old who had recovered from COVID-19. The sequenced sample was PBMCs or T cells enriched from blood (not recorded which). This CDR3 reads CASSLGQGVLETQYF. CDR3 DNA: TGTGCCAGCAGCTTGGGACAGGGGGTTTTGGAGACCCAGTACTTC.